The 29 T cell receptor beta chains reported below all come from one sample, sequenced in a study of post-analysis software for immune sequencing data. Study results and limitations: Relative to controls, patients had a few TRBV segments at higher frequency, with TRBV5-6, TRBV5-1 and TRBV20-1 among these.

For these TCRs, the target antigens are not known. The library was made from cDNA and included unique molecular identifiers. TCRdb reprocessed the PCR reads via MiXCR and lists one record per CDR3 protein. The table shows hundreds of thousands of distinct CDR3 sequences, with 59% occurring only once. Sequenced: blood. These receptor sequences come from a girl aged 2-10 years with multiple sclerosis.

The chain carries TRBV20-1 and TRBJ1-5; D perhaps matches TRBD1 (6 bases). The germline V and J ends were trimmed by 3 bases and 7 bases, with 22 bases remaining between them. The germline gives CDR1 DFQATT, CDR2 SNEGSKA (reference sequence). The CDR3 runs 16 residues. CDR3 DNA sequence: TGCAGTGCTAGTTCCTCGGGACAAAAATCCGAACAGCCCCAGCATTTT. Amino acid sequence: CSASSSGQKSEQPQHF.

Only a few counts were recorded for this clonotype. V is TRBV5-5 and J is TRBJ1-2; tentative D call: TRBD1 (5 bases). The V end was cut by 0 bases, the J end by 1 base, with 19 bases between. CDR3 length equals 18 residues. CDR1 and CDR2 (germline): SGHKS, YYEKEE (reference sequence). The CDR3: CASSLEGTTVTLNYGYTF. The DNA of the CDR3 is TGTGCCAGCAGCTTGGAGGGCACGACAGTGACCCTTAACTATGGCTACACCTTC.

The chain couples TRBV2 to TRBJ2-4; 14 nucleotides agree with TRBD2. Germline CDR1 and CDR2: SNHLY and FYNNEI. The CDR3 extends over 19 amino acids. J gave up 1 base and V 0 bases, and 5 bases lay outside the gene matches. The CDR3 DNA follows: TGTGCCAGCAGTGAAGCAAAAGGGACTAGCGGGAGCGCCAAAAACATTCAGTACTTC. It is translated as CASSEAKGTSGSAKNIQYF.

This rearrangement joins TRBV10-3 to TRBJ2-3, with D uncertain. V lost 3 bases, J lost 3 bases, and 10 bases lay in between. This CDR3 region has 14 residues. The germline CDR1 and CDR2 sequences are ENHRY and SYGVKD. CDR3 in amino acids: CAISDRAGTDTQYF. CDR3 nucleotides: TGTGCCATCAGTGACCGGGCCGGTACAGATACGCAGTATTTT.

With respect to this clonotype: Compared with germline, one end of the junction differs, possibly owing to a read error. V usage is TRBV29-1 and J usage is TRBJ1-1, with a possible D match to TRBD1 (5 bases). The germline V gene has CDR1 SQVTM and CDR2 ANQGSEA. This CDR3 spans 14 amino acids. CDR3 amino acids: CSVEVQEVNTEAFF. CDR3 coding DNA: TGCAGCGTCGAAGTACAGGAGGTGAACACTGAAGCTTTCTTT.

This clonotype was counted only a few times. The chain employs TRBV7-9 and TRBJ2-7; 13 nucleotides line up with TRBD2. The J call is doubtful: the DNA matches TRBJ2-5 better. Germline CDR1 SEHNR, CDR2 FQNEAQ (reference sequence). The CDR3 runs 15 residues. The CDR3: CASSTGLAGEETQYF. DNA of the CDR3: TGTGCCAGCAGCACCGGACTAGCGGGAGAAGAGACCCAGTACTTC.

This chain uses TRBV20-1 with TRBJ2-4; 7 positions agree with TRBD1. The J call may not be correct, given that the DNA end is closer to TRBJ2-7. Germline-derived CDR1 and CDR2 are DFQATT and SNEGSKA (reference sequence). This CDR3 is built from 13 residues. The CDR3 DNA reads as TGCAGTGCTACGGACAGGTTAGCCTACGAGCAGTACTTC. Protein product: CSATDRLAYEQYF.

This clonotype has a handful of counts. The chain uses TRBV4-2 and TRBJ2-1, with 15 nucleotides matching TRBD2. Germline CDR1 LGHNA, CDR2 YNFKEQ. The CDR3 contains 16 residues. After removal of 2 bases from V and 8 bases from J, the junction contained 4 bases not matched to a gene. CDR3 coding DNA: TGTGCCAGCAGCCAATTGGGACTAGCGGGAGGTCATGAGCAGTTCTTC. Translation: CASSQLGLAGGHEQFF.

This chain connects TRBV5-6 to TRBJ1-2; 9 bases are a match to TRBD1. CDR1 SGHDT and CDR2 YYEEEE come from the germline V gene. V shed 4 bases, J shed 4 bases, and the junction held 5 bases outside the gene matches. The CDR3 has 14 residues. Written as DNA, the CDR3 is TGTGCCAGCAGCGAGGGACAGGGCTTCTATGGCTACACCTTC. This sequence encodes CASSEGQGFYGYTF.

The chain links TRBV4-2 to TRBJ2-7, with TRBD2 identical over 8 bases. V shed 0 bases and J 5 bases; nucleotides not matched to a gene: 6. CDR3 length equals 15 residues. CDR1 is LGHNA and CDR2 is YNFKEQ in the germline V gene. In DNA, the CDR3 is TGTGCCAGCAGCCAAGACCAGCGGGAGATCAACGAGCAGTACTTC. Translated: CASSQDQREINEQYF.

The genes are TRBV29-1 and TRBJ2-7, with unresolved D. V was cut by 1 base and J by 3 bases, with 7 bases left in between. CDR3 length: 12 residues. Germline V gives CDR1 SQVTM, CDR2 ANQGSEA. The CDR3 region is CSVEGSYYEQYF. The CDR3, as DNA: TGCAGCGTTGAAGGTTCCTACTACGAGCAGTACTTC.

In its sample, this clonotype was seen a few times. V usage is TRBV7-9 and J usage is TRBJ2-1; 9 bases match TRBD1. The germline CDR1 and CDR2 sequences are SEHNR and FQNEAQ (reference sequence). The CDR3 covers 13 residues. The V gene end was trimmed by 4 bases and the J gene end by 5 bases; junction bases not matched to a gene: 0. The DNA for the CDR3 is TGTGCCAGCAGCTGGACAGGGGACAATGAGCAGTTCTTC. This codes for CASSWTGDNEQFF.

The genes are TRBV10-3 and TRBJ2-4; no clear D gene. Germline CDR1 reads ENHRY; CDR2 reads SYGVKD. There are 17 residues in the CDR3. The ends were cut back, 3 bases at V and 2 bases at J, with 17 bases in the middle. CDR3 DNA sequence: TGTGCCATCAGTGAAAAGTTAGATTCGGGCCCCAAAAACATTCAGTACTTC. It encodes CAISEKLDSGPKNIQYF.

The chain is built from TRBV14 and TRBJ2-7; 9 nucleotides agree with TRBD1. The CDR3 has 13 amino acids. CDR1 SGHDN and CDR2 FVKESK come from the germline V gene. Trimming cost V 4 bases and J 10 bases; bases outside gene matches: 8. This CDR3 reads CASSPRQGEAQYF. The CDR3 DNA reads TGTGCCAGCAGCCCACGACAGGGGGAGGCCCAGTACTTC.

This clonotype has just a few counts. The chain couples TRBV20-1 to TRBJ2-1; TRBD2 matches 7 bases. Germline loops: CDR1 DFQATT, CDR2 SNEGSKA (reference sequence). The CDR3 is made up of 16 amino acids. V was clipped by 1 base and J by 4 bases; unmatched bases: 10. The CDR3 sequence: CSARVVSGPQYNEQFF. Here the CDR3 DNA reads TGCAGTGCTAGAGTGGTTAGCGGGCCCCAATACAATGAGCAGTTCTTC.

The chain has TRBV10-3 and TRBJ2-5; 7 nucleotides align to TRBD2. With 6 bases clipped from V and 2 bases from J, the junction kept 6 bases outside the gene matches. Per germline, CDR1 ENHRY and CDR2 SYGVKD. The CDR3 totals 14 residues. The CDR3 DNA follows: TGTGCCATCAGCAGGACGGGGGGACAAGAGACCCAGTACTTC. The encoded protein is CAISRTGGQETQYF.

CDR3 loop: CASVGLASPDTQYF. The CDR3 DNA sequence: TGTGCCAGCGTGGGACTAGCGAGCCCAGATACGCAGTATTTT. This chain uses TRBV27 with TRBJ2-3; 10 nucleotides match TRBD2. V lost 8 bases and J lost 4; bases outside the gene matches: 6. From germline, CDR1 is MNHEY and CDR2 SMNVEV (reference sequence). The CDR3 extends over 14 amino acids.

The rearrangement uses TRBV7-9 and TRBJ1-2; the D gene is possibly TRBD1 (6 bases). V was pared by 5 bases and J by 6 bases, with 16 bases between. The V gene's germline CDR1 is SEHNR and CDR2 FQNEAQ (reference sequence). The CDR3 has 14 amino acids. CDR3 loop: CASSPRPGDHGYTF. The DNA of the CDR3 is TGTGCCAGCAGCCCGAGGCCAGGGGATCATGGCTACACCTTC.

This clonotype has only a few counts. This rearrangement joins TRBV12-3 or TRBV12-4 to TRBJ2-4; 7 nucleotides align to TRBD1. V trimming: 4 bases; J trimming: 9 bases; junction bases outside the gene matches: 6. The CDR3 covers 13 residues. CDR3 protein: CASSSQGRGIQYF. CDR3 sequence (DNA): TGTGCCAGCAGTTCACAGGGGAGAGGCATTCAGTACTTC.

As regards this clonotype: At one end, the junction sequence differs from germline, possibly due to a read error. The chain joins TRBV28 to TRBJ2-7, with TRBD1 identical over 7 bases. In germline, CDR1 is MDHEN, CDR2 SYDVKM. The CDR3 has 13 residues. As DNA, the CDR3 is TGTGCCAGCAGTGAGGGGACAGTCTCCGAGCAATACTTC. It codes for CASSEGTVSEQYF.

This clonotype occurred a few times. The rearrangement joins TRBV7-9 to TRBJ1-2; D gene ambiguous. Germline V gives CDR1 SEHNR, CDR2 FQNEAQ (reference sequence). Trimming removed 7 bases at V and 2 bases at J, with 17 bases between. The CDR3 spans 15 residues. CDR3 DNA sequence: TGTGCCAGCATCCCGGACCTTGCACCAAACTATGGCTACACCTTC. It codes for CASIPDLAPNYGYTF. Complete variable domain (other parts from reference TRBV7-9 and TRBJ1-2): DTGVSQNPRHKITKRGQNVTFRCDPISEHNRLYWYRQTLGQGPEFLTYFQNEAQLEKSRLLSDRFSAERPKGSFSTLEIQRTEQGDSAMYLCASIPDLAPNYGYTFGSGTRLTVV.

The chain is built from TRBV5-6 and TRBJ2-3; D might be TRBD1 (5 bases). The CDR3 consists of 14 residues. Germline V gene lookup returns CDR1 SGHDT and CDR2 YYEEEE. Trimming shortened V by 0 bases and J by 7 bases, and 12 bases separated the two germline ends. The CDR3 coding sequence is TGTGCCAGCAGCTTGGGAGACAGTTGGAATACGCAGTATTTT. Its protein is CASSLGDSWNTQYF.

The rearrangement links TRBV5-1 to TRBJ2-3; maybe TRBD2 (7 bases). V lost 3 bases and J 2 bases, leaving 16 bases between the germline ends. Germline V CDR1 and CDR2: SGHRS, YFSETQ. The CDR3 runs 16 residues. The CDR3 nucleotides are TGCGCCAGCAGCTCTGGGGGGGGGCAAAACACAGATACGCAGTATTTT. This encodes CASSSGGGQNTDTQYF.

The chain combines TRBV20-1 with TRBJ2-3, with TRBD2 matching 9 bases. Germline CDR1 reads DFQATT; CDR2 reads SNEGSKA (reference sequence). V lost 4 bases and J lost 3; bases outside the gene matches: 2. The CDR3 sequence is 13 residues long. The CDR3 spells CSAKAGGTDTQYF. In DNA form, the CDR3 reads TGCAGTGCTAAGGCGGGGGGGACAGATACGCAGTATTTT.

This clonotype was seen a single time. Here the CDR3 reads CSARRDTAADTQYF. The CDR3 nucleotides read TGCAGTGCTAGACGGGACACCGCCGCAGATACGCAGTATTTT. The chain links TRBV20-1 to TRBJ2-3, with a tentative D call TRBD1 (6 bases). The V end lost 2 bases, the J end lost 4 bases, and 13 bases lay between the germline ends. Germline CDR1 reads DFQATT; CDR2 reads SNEGSKA (reference sequence). This CDR3 spans 14 amino acids.

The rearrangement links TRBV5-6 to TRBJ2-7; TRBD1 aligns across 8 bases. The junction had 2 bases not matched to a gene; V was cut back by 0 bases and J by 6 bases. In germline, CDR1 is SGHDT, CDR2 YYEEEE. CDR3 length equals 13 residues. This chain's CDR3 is CASSLGQGPEQYF. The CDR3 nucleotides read TGTGCCAGCAGCTTGGGACAGGGGCCCGAGCAGTACTTC.

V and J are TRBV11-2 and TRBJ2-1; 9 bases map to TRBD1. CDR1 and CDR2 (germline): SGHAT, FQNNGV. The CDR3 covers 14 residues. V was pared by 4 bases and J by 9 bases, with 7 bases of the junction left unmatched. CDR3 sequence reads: CASSWGQGGGEQFF. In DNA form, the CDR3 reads TGTGCCAGCAGCTGGGGACAGGGAGGCGGTGAGCAGTTCTTC.

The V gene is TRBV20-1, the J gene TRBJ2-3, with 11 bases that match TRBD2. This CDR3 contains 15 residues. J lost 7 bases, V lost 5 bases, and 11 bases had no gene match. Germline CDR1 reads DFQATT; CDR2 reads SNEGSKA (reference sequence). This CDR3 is CSAWDLAGGAYTQYF. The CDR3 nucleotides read TGCAGTGCTTGGGATCTAGCGGGGGGAGCATATACGCAGTATTTT.

The CDR3 DNA follows: TGTGCCAGCAGTTCCCCGGGACAGGGCAACTATGGCTACACCTTC. Translating gives CASSSPGQGNYGYTF. The chain joins TRBV12-3 or TRBV12-4 to TRBJ1-2; 9 nucleotides agree with TRBD1. V was pared by 4 bases and J by 2 bases, with 5 bases of the junction left unmatched. This CDR3 spans 15 amino acids.